One sample yielded the 32 T cell receptor beta chains listed below, sequenced in a study of blood T cell repertoires in COVID-19. Assay used: immunoSEQ multiplex PCR; TCRdb lists only in-frame clones, some missing. Here the sample spans roughly 180,000 clones, 85% to 90% being singletons. The sequencing input was peripheral blood. These receptors all come from a woman in her sixties with acute or convalescent COVID-19.

The rearrangement joins TRBV24-1 to TRBJ2-3, with D unclear. The germline CDR1 and CDR2 sequences are KGHDR and SFDVKD. With 4 bases removed from V and 4 bases from J, the gap between germline ends came to 8 bases. This CDR3 region has 13 residues. CDR3 region: CATSEPGADTQYF. The CDR3, as DNA: TGTGCCACCAGTGAACCAGGCGCAGATACGCAGTATTTT.

This clone was counted once. V gene TRBV5-1 combines with J gene TRBJ1-5; unclear D gene. The CDR3 length is 13 residues. V lost 0 bases and J 3 bases, leaving 4 bases between the germline ends. Per the germline V gene, CDR1 is SGHRS and CDR2 is YFSETQ. The CDR3 DNA reads TGCGCCAGCAGCTTGGATCTCAATCAGCCCCAGCATTTT. Protein product: CASSLDLNQPQHF.

This chain uses TRBV27 with TRBJ1-2; the match to TRBD1 covers 8 bases. Trimming at V came to 8 bases and at J to 5 bases, leaving 16 bases not matched to a gene. In germline, CDR1 is MNHEY, CDR2 SMNVEV (reference sequence). The CDR3 spans 16 residues. The CDR3 sequence is CASSRWGETGEYGYTF. In DNA form, the CDR3 reads TGTGCCAGCTCTAGGTGGGGCGAGACAGGGGAGTATGGCTACACCTTC.

The chain has TRBV2 and TRBJ2-5; 8 bases are shared with TRBD2. Germline CDR1 reads SNHLY; CDR2 reads FYNNEI. V gave up 7 bases and J gave up 5 bases; unmatched junction bases: 18. The CDR3 loop spans 17 amino acids. Here the CDR3 reads CASNPGPIAGRRETQYF. The CDR3 DNA is TGTGCCAGCAATCCCGGACCAATAGCGGGGCGTCGGGAGACCCAGTACTTC.

A few counts support this clone. The chain is built from TRBV5-1 and TRBJ1-1; perhaps TRBD1 as D (5 bases). The CDR3 is made up of 15 amino acids. Trimming removed 3 bases at V and 4 bases at J, with 16 bases between. The germline V gene encodes CDR1 SGHRS and CDR2 YFSETQ. The CDR3 coding sequence is TGCGCCAGCAGCTCGGACGGGGGAAGGGGCACTGAAGCTTTCTTT. Protein sequence: CASSSDGGRGTEAFF.

The chain uses TRBV30 and TRBJ2-3, with a tentative D call TRBD2 (6 bases). In germline, CDR1 is GTSNPN, CDR2 SVGIG (reference sequence). The CDR3 totals 14 residues. With 3 bases removed from V and 6 bases from J, the gap between germline ends came to 16 bases. DNA of the CDR3: TGTGCCTGGAGGTGGGGAGGCCAAGAGGATACGCAGTATTTT. It encodes CAWRWGGQEDTQYF.

V is TRBV3-1 (or the pseudogene TRBV3-2) and J is TRBJ2-2; 7 bases are a match to TRBD2. The CDR3 is 15 residues long. Germline V gene lookup returns CDR1 LGHDT and CDR2 YNNKEL (reference sequence). J was trimmed by 4 bases and V by 3 bases; bases with no gene match: 5. CDR3 nucleotide sequence: TGTGCCAGCAGCCAGGGGAGGGGAGGCACCGGGGAGCTGTTTTTT. This translates into CASSQGRGGTGELFF.

The genes are TRBV7-9 and TRBJ2-2; D gene unclear. Germline-derived CDR1 and CDR2 are SEHNR and FQNEAQ (reference sequence). Trimming pared 1 base from V and 4 bases from J, leaving 19 bases between. The CDR3 is 18 amino acids. The DNA of the CDR3 is TGTGCCAGCAGCTTAGAGCTGGTTGCCCTTTCCCCCACCGGGGAGCTGTTTTTT. Its protein product is CASSLELVALSPTGELFF. Full variable domain (missing parts from reference TRBV7-9 and TRBJ2-2): DTGVSQNPRHKITKRGQNVTFRCDPISEHNRLYWYRQTLGQGPEFLTYFQNEAQLEKSRLLSDRFSAERPKGSFSTLEIQRTEQGDSAMYLCASSLELVALSPTGELFFGEGSRLTVL.

This chain uses TRBV18 with TRBJ1-1, with unresolved D. V dropped 0 bases and J dropped 6 bases, with 8 bases sitting between them. Looked up from germline, CDR1 is KGHSH and CDR2 is LQKENI. CDR3 length: 13 residues. The CDR3 spells CASSPPSRSEAFF. The CDR3 DNA is TGTGCCAGCTCACCACCGTCCAGGTCTGAAGCTTTCTTT. Looking up the rest from reference TRBV18 and TRBJ1-1 gives the full variable domain: NAGVMQNPRHLVRRRGQEARLRCSPMKGHSHVYWYRQLPEEGLKFMVYLQKENIIDESGMPKERFSAEFPKEGPSILRIQQVVRGDSAAYFCASSPPSRSEAFFGQGTRLTVV.

This clone was found a few times. The rearrangement uses TRBV3-1 (or the pseudogene TRBV3-2) and TRBJ2-1; 9 bases are a match to TRBD2. CDR3 length: 16 residues. In germline, CDR1 is LGHDT, CDR2 YNNKEL (reference sequence). V shed 1 base, J shed 6 bases, and the junction held 7 bases outside the gene matches. Written as DNA, the CDR3 is TGTGCCAGCAGCCAAGCGGGGACTAGCCGATCCAATGAGCAGTTCTTC. It translates to CASSQAGTSRSNEQFF.

The rearrangement links TRBV18 to TRBJ1-2, with D perhaps matching TRBD1 (6 bases). V was trimmed by 3 bases and J by 2 bases, leaving 13 bases between them. The length of the CDR3 is 15 residues. Germline CDR1 is KGHSH and CDR2 is LQKENI. The CDR3 nucleotides are TGTGCCAGCTCACCGGTGACAGGAACCAACTATGGCTACACCTTC. It specifies CASSPVTGTNYGYTF.

J is TRBJ1-6 and V is TRBV28; possibly TRBD1 for D (5 bases). The V and J ends lost 2 bases and 7 bases respectively, with 15 bases between them. From germline, CDR1 is MDHEN and CDR2 SYDVKM. This CDR3 has 16 residues. DNA of the CDR3: TGTGCCAGCAGTTTAAGTCAGGGAGGAAAAAATTCACCCCTCCACTTT. Translation: CASSLSQGGKNSPLHF.

This rearrangement joins TRBV18 to TRBJ2-1, with D possibly matching TRBD1 (5 bases). This CDR3 comprises 14 residues. Germline lookup yields CDR1 KGHSH and CDR2 LQKENI. Deletions cut 1 base from V and 8 bases from J, with 12 bases between. CDR3 sequence reads: CASSPRFRDDEQFF. The CDR3 coding sequence is TGTGCCAGCTCACCACGGTTCAGGGATGATGAGCAGTTCTTC.

V is TRBV18 and J is TRBJ2-5; 8 positions match TRBD2. Germline trimming cut 6 bases from V and 0 bases from J; bases unmatched to any gene: 6. Germline CDR1 is KGHSH and CDR2 is LQKENI. The CDR3 totals 15 residues. CDR3 amino acids: CASSRGLANQETQYF. DNA for the CDR3: TGTGCCAGCTCCCGCGGACTAGCTAACCAAGAGACCCAGTACTTC.

The chain carries TRBV30 and TRBJ1-1; D is possibly TRBD1 (5 bases). The CDR3 extends over 14 amino acids. Germline V gene sequence: CDR1 GTSNPN, CDR2 SVGIG (reference sequence). V was clipped by 3 bases and J by 5 bases, with 16 bases between them. The CDR3 loop reads CAWRTQGGGTEAFF. The CDR3 coding sequence is TGTGCCTGGAGAACCCAGGGTGGAGGGACTGAAGCTTTCTTT.

The chain uses TRBV19 and TRBJ1-3; 12 bases map to TRBD1. The ends lost 11 bases at V and 3 bases at J; junction bases unmatched: 5. The CDR3 is made up of 14 amino acids. Germline assignment: CDR1 LNHDA and CDR2 SQIVND (reference sequence). CDR3 amino acids: CAGTGGAFGNTIYF. The CDR3, as DNA: TGTGCCGGGACAGGGGGCGCGTTTGGAAACACCATATATTTT.

The chain has TRBV4-1 and TRBJ2-7, with 7 bases lining up with TRBD2. There are 15 residues in the CDR3. The J segment lost 4 bases and the V segment lost 1 base, leaving 7 bases of the junction unmatched. Germline CDR1 is MGHRA and CDR2 is YSYEKL. The CDR3 nucleotides are TGCGCCAGCAGCCAAGGACTAGCTCGGATATACGAGCAGTACTTC. Protein sequence: CASSQGLARIYEQYF.

This sequence joins TRBV2 and TRBJ2-7, with TRBD2 matching 11 bases. J was trimmed by 4 bases and V by 7 bases; bases with no gene match: 3. CDR3 length: 13 amino acids. CDR1 is SNHLY and CDR2 is FYNNEI in the germline V gene. The CDR3 here is CASKTSGTYEQYV. The CDR3 DNA reads as TGTGCCAGCAAGACTAGCGGGACATACGAGCAGTACGTC.

The V call is TRBV18, the J call TRBJ2-5, with D unclear. Germline V gene lookup returns CDR1 KGHSH and CDR2 LQKENI. The CDR3 is 15 amino acids. V gave up 1 base and J gave up 1 base, with 10 bases separating them. CDR3 DNA sequence: TGTGCCAGCTCACCACTCCGAACAGCCCAAGAGACCCAGTACTTC. This gives the protein CASSPLRTAQETQYF.

The gene calls are TRBV6-5 and TRBJ2-1; the match to TRBD2 covers 13 bases. The CDR3 is 15 amino acids. Germline lookup yields CDR1 MNHEY and CDR2 SVGAGI. V was clipped by 8 bases and J by 10 bases; unmatched bases: 11. CDR3 sequence: CASFSFGLAGDEQFF. Here the CDR3 DNA reads TGTGCCAGCTTCTCATTCGGACTAGCGGGAGACGAGCAGTTCTTC.

The genes are TRBV5-1 and TRBJ2-1, with TRBD2 identical over 7 bases. The germline CDR1 and CDR2 sequences are SGHRS and YFSETQ. Trimming cost V 0 bases and J 7 bases; bases outside gene matches: 10. This CDR3 is built from 16 residues. The CDR3 DNA reads as TGCGCCAGCAGCTTGGGGTCGGGAGGACAACGAAATGAGCAGTTCTTC. It specifies CASSLGSGGQRNEQFF.

The J gene is TRBJ2-2, the V gene TRBV25-1, with TRBD2 matching over 10 bases. In germline, CDR1 is MGHDK, CDR2 SYGVNS. The CDR3 contains 16 residues. Unmatched junction bases numbered 6, after V lost 4 bases and J lost 4 bases. This chain's CDR3 is CASSGRAGGITGELFF. The CDR3 region has the DNA TGTGCCAGCAGTGGTCGAGCGGGAGGGATCACCGGGGAGCTGTTTTTT.

This rearrangement joins TRBV11-1 to TRBJ2-5; the match to TRBD1 covers 9 bases. The CDR3 sequence is 16 residues long. Germline trimming cut 4 bases from V and 2 bases from J; bases unmatched to any gene: 8. Germline-derived CDR1 and CDR2 are SGHAT and FQDESV (reference sequence). The CDR3 DNA reads TGTGCCAGCAGCTCTTGGACAGGGGTTTATCAAGAGACCCAGTACTTC. Translating it yields CASSSWTGVYQETQYF.

The chain is built from TRBV5-6 and TRBJ1-6; 8 positions match TRBD1. The germline V gene has CDR1 SGHDT and CDR2 YYEEEE. The CDR3 covers 15 residues. Germline trimming cut 0 bases from V and 9 bases from J; bases unmatched to any gene: 5. DNA of the CDR3: TGTGCCAGCAGCTTGGGGACAGGGCAGTTTTCACCCCTCCACTTT. As protein: CASSLGTGQFSPLHF.

V gene TRBV4-2 combines with J gene TRBJ2-5; the match to TRBD1 covers 7 bases. The germline CDR1 and CDR2 sequences are LGHNA and YNFKEQ. The CDR3 sequence is 19 residues long. With V trimmed by 3 bases and J by 4 bases, 20 bases remained unmatched. CDR3: CASSQGSPGTTGVLETQYF. The CDR3 nucleotides are TGTGCCAGCAGCCAGGGGTCTCCCGGGACCACAGGGGTACTAGAGACCCAGTACTTC.

In regard to this clone: Distinct nucleotide sequences in the sample also encode this CDR3. This chain links TRBV19 with TRBJ2-1, with a weak D call TRBD2 (6 bases). With 1 base removed from V and 4 bases from J, the gap between germline ends came to 8 bases. This CDR3 has 14 amino acids. The germline V gene encodes CDR1 LNHDA and CDR2 SQIVND (reference sequence). CDR3 coding DNA: TGTGCCAGTAGTATAGGCGGGACTTACAATGAGCAGTTCTTC. Its translation: CASSIGGTYNEQFF.

This chain uses TRBV24-1 with TRBJ2-1; D is possibly TRBD2 (5 bases). CDR1 is KGHDR, CDR2 SFDVKD, per germline. Trimming stripped 5 bases from V and 1 base from J, with 14 bases between. The CDR3 is made up of 16 amino acids. CDR3 residues: CATSGKTTTSYNEQFF. The CDR3 nucleotides read TGTGCCACCAGTGGTAAGACTACTACGTCCTACAATGAGCAGTTCTTC.

The CDR3 spells CATKPGLALIYEQFF. The DNA of the CDR3 is TGTGCCACCAAGCCGGGACTAGCTTTAATCTACGAGCAGTTCTTC. V usage is TRBV10-3 and J usage is TRBJ2-1; 9 bases match TRBD2. Germline lookup yields CDR1 ENHRY and CDR2 SYGVKD. CDR3 length equals 15 residues. Trimming removed 10 bases from V and 10 bases from J; junction bases left unmatched: 17.

This clone was found once. The rearrangement links TRBV19 to TRBJ1-2, with 8 nucleotides matching TRBD1. This CDR3 has 15 amino acids. After removal of 5 bases from V and 0 bases from J, the junction contained 5 bases not matched to a gene. CDR1 LNHDA and CDR2 SQIVND come from the germline V gene (reference sequence). In DNA, the CDR3 is TGTGCCAGTAGTGCCACAGGGGGAGCTAACTATGGCTACACCTTC. It specifies CASSATGGANYGYTF.

The chain combines TRBV27 with TRBJ2-1; a possible D gene is TRBD2 (6 bases). CDR3 length: 13 amino acids. V shed 3 bases and J shed 8 bases, with 11 bases lying between them. CDR1 is MNHEY, CDR2 SMNVEV, per germline (reference sequence). The CDR3 here is CASSFTTSHEQFF. CDR3 DNA: TGTGCCAGCAGTTTTACGACTAGTCATGAGCAGTTCTTC.

The chain combines TRBV18 with TRBJ1-3; no clear D gene. The germline gives CDR1 KGHSH, CDR2 LQKENI. The CDR3 length is 14 residues. Between the trimmed V and J ends, which lost 5 bases and 4 bases, there was a span of 12 bases. CDR3 in DNA: TGTGCCAGCTCAGCCGCGACACTCGGAAACACCATATATTTT. This translates into CASSAATLGNTIYF.

The chain recombines TRBV3-1 (or the pseudogene TRBV3-2) with TRBJ1-1; a weak D match, TRBD1 (5 bases). The germline gives CDR1 LGHDT, CDR2 YNNKEL (reference sequence). This CDR3 is 14 amino acids long. Between the trimmed V and J ends, which lost 1 base and 10 bases, there was a span of 16 bases. This CDR3 reads CASSQAKGRVVAFF. The CDR3 DNA reads as TGTGCCAGCAGCCAAGCGAAGGGGCGAGTGGTAGCTTTCTTT.